This TCR beta chain came from a study of beta chain features in type 1 diabetes. Isolated RNA was reverse transcribed in full, so expressed TCRB transcripts were sequenced. Here immunoSEQ multiplex PCR was the method, and the copy in TCRdb shows in-frame clones only, minus some. Of under 400,000 clones listed, around a fifth are singletons. The CDR3 runs 18 residues. CDR1 is SGHRS, CDR2 YFSETQ, per germline. With 2 bases clipped from V and 7 bases from J, the junction kept 12 bases outside the gene matches. Sequencing used naive CD4+ T cells from blood. The receptor was derived from a woman aged 18-29 years in good health. The chain uses TRBV5-1 and TRBJ2-1, with 13 bases fitting TRBD2. For the CDR3, the DNA is TGCGCCAGCAGCTTCAGTCCTACGGGGACTAGCGGGACTAATGAGCAGTTCTTC. Protein sequence: CASSFSPTGTSGTNEQFF.